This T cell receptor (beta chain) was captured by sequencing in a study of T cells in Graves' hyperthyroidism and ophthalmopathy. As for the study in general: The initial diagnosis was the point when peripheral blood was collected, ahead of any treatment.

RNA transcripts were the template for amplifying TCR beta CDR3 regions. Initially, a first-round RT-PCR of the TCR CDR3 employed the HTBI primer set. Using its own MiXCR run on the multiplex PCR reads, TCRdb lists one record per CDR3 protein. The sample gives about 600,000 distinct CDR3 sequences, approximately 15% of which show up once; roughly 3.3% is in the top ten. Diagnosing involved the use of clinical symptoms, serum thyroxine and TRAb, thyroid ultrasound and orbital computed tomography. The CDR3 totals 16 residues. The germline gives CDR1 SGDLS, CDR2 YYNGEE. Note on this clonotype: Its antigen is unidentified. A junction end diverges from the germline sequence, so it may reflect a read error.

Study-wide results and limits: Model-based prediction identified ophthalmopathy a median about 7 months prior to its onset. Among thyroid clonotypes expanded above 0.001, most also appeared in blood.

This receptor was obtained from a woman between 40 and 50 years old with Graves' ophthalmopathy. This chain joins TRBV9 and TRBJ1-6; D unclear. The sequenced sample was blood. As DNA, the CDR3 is TGTGCCAGCAGCGTAACGGGGAGGTCCTGTAATTCACCCCTCCACTTT. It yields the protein CASSVTGRSCNSPLHF.